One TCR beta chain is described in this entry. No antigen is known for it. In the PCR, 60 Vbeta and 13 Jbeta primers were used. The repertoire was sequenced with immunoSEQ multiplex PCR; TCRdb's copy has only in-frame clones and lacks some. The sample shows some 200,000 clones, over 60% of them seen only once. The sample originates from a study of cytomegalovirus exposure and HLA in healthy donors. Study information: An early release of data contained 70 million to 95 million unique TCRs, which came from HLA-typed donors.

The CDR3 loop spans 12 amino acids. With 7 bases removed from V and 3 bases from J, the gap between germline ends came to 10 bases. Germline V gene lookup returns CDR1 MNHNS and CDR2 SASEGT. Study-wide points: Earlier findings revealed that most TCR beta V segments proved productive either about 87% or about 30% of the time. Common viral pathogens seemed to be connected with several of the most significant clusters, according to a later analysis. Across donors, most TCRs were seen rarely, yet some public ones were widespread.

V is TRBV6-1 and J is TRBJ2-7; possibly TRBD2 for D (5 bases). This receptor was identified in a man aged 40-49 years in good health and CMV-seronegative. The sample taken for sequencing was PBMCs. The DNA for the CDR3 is TGTGCCAGCAACCACCGGGGCTACGAGCAGTACTTC. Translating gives CASNHRGYEQYF.